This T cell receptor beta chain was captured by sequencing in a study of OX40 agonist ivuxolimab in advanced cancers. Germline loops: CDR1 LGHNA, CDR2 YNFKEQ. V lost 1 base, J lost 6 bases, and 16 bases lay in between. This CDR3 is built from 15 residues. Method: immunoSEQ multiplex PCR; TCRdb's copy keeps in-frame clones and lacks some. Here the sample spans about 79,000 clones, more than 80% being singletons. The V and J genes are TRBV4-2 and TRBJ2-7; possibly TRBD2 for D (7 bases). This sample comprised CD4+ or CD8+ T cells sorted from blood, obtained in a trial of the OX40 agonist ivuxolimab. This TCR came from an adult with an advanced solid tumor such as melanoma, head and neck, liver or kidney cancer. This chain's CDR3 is CASSQGEQGGREQYF. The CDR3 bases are TGTGCCAGCAGCCAAGGGGAACAGGGAGGGCGCGAGCAGTACTTC.